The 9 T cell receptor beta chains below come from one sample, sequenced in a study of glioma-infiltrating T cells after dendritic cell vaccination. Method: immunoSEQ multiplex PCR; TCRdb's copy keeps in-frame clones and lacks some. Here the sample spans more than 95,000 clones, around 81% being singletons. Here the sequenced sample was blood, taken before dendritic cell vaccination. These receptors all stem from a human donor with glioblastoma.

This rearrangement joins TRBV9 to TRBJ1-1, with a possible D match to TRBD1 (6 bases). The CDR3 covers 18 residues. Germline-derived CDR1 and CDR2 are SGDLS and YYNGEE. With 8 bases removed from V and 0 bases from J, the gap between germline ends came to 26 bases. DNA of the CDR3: TGTGCCAGGGCCGAGCAAAGGGGGTATAGACCGATGAACACTGAAGCTTTCTTT. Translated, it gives CARAEQRGYRPMNTEAFF.

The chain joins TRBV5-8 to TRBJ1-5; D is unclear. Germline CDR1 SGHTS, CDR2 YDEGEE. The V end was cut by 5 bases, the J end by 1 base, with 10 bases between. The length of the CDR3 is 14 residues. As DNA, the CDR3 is TGTGCCAGCAGTCCAGGTTTCAGCAATCAGCCCCAGCATTTT. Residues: CASSPGFSNQPQHF.

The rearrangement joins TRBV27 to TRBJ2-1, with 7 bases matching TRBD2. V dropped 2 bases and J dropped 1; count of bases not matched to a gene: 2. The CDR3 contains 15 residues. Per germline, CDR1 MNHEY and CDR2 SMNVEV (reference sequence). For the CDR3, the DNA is TGTGCCAGCAGTTTAACTAGCGCATCCTACAATGAGCAGTTCTTC. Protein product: CASSLTSASYNEQFF.

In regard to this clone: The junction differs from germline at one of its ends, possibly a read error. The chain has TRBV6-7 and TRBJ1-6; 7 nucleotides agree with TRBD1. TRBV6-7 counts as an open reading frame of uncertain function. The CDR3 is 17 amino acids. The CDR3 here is CASSSSGGTVSNSPLHF. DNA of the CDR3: TGTGCCAGCAGTTCCTCTGGTGGGACAGTCAGCAATTCTCCCCTCCACTTT.

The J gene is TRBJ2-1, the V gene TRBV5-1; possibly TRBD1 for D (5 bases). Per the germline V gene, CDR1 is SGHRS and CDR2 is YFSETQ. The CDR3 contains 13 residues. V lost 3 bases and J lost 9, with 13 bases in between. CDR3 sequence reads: CASSYLETGEQFF. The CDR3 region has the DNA TGCGCCAGCAGCTATTTAGAAACAGGTGAGCAGTTCTTC.

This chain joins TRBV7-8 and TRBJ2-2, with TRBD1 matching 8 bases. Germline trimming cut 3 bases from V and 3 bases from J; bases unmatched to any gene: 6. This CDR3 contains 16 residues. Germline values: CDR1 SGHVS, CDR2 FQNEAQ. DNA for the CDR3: TGTGCCAGCAGCTTTACAGGGGGGAGCGACACCGGGGAGCTGTTTTTT. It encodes CASSFTGGSDTGELFF.

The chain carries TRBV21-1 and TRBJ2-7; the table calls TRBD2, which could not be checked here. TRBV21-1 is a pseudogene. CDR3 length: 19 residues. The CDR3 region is CASSAQGKGEAGVPYEQYF. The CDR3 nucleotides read TGTGCCAGCAGCGCCCAAGGTAAGGGCGAGGCGGGGGTCCCCTACGAGCAGTACTTC.

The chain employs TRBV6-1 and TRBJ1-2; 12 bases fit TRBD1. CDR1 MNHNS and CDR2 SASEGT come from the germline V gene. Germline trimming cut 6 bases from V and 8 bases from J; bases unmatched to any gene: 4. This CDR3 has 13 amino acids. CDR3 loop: CASRSGTGGGYTF. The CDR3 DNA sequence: TGTGCCAGCAGATCCGGGACAGGGGGCGGCTACACCTTC.

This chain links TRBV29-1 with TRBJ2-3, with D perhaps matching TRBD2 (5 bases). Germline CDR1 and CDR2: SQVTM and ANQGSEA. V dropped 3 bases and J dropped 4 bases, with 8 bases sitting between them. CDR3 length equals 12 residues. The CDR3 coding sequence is TGCAGCGTTGAGACTACTCCAGATACGCAGTATTTT. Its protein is CSVETTPDTQYF.